Listed below are T cell receptor beta chains from one sample, sequenced in a study of technical replicates of blood from a handful of donors. Clones were sequenced by immunoSEQ multiplex PCR, and TCRdb holds only the in-frame ones, with some missing. Found here are over 70,000 clones, 85% to 95% of them singletons; the top ten hold 0.3% to 0.5%. Sequencing used T cells isolated from PBMCs. The source is a human donor in good health. The CDR3 runs from the conserved cysteine through the conserved F or W. The D gene is left open where the match is weak. Size values are once, few and many counts, or a class for expanded clones, and some rows have none.

j_call d_call v_call clone_size cdr3_nt cdr3_aa
TRBJ1-2 - TRBV2 - TGTGCCACCTACGGACAGATCTATGGCTACACCTTC CATYGQIYGYTF
TRBJ1-1 - TRBV10-3 - TGTGCCATCAGTGAATTACAGACAGGCGAGAACACTGAAGCTTTCTTT CAISELQTGENTEAFF
TRBJ2-3 TRBD2 TRBV2 - TGTGCCAGCAGTGAATTATATGGCTTGGGTAGCGGGACAGATACGCAGTATTTT CASSELYGLGSGTDTQYF
TRBJ2-7 - TRBV5-4 - TGTGCCAGCAGCTTACGAGGCGACTCCTACGAGCAGTACTTC CASSLRGDSYEQYF
TRBJ2-1 TRBD2 TRBV5-4 - TGTGCCAGCAGCCGGACTAGCGGGGTGAATGAGCAGTTCTTC CASSRTSGVNEQFF
TRBJ2-7 - TRBV18 - TGTGCCAGCTCACCACCACAAGGGAGGGGGGCCTACGAGCAGTACTTC CASSPPQGRGAYEQYF
TRBJ1-4 - TRBV30 - TGTGCCTGGAGTATAGAAAAACTGTTTTTT CAWSIEKLFF
TRBJ1-1 - TRBV6-1 - TGTGCCAGCATTTTACAGGGTAACACTGAAGCTTTCTTT CASILQGNTEAFF
TRBJ2-3 TRBD2 TRBV10-1 - TGCGCCAGCAGCGCCGGGACTAGCGGGAGGTTTGCAGATACGCAGTATTTT CASSAGTSGRFADTQYF
TRBJ1-4 TRBD1 TRBV7-9 - TGTGCCAGCAGCTCCGGGACAGCAAATGAAAAACTGTTTTTT CASSSGTANEKLFF
TRBJ2-7 - TRBV25-1 few TGTGCCAGCAGTGAATCCCGACCCGGGTACGAGCAGTACTTC CASSESRPGYEQYF
TRBJ1-2 - TRBV6-5 - TGTGCCACGTTCCCGGACGGACTGATAAACTATGGCTACACCTTC CATFPDGLINYGYTF
TRBJ1-4 - TRBV19 - TGTGCCAGTAGTATAGATCCCCCAGCCCTGCGGAATGAAAAACTGTTTTTT CASSIDPPALRNEKLFF
TRBJ1-2 - TRBV10-1 - TGCGCCAGCTCGGGGGATCATGGCTACACCTTC CASSGDHGYTF
TRBJ2-2 TRBD2 TRBV13 - TGTGCCAGCAGCTTAAGCTATGAACTAGCGGGAACCGGGGAGCTGTTTTTT CASSLSYELAGTGELFF
TRBJ2-5 - TRBV12-5 - TGTGCTAGTGGTTTGGTTATTAGCTTAGAGACCCAGTACTTC CASGLVISLETQYF
TRBJ2-7 TRBD1 TRBV6-5 - TGTGCCAGCAGTTACTCGATGGGACAGTTAACCCACGAGCAGTACTTC CASSYSMGQLTHEQYF
TRBJ2-2 - TRBV19 once TGTGCCAGTAGAACTTTGCTGTCGAACACCGGGGAGCTGTTTTTT CASRTLLSNTGELFF
TRBJ2-7 TRBD1 TRBV29-1 - TGCAGCGTTGAATGGGCAGGGGGCCGCTACGAGCAGTACTTC CSVEWAGGRYEQYF
TRBJ2-1 TRBD2 TRBV19 - TGTGCCAGTAGTACCACCGGGACTAGAGGCAATGAGCAGTTCTTC CASSTTGTRGNEQFF